This entry concerns a single T cell receptor (beta chain). What antigen it recognizes has not been identified. No much larger clone exists at a distance of one base, and base qualities are not known. The data were obtained in a study of blood T cells in healthy people across ages (dated by TCRdb to between 2014 and 2017). For the study in its entirety: In model experiments, template switching captured roughly one uniquely barcoded TCR beta cDNA molecule for every two T cells. The study measured age-related changes in TCR beta repertoire diversity using deep sequencing normalized with unique cDNA molecular identifiers. The donors were split into four age groups: young (average 16 years), middle-aged (39), aged (approximately 59) and long-lived (roughly 80). Donors of different ages were randomly distributed across sequencing lanes to avoid experimental bias. Two additional independent replicas of 1 million unique cDNA reads from the same blood draw were analyzed for two donors (one aged 18 to 29 and one aged 80 or older). Summary of the overall study and its limitations: Donor CMV infection status was unknown, potentially confounding age-related changes in expanded clonotypes. Conclusive comparison of naive and antigen-experienced compartments was prevented by the profiling of bulk unsorted PBMCs. Estimates of total diversity based on one million sequenced T cells were considered lower bounds and underestimates. Observed TCR beta diversity per million T cells fell roughly linearly with age, and a significant reduction was already apparent by age around 44. Compared with the aged group, the long-lived group had more naive CD4+ T cells, fewer expanded clones and increased TCR diversity, suggesting age selection. A strong correlation was found between observed TCR beta diversity and the percentage of naive T cells measured by flow cytometry.

Library preparation employed 5' RACE. Instrument used: Illumina HiSeq 2500. A second PCR of roughly 7 to 12 cycles was performed with a sample-barcoded 5' primer and a J-beta primer mix. Each TCR beta cDNA molecule received a unique molecular identifier from a template-switch 5' adaptor carrying 12 random nucleotides. Each sample yielded at least 3 million CDR3-containing paired-end reads. The Mint cDNA synthesis kit, primed by a TRBC-specific oligonucleotide, was used to synthesize first-strand cDNA from all RNA. Following uracil-DNA glycosylase treatment, all cDNA underwent a first 18-cycle PCR with the universal primers M1SS and BC2_uni_R. The authors' pipeline ran thus. For normalization, 1 million high-quality reads were randomly selected from each sample, with every read carrying a distinct molecular identifier. Reads with shared molecular identifiers were discarded instead of being binned into consensus sequences. MiTCR, set to a Q25 quality threshold and the strictest error-elimination algorithm, was used for CDR3 identification, clonotype clustering and error correction. A nonparametric unseen species model with Euler transformation was used to estimate lower-bound total TCR beta diversity. In-frame beta chains were kept once TCRdb had trimmed the public reads at Q25 with fastp and called clones with MiXCR. When rows share a CDR3 protein, they turn into one entry using the most common DNA and genes. Clone size and V and J calls follow TCRdb, not the original study. The sample table holds around 710,000 distinct CDR3 sequences, of which roughly 43% were seen once. In total, the top ten clones hold about 20% of the sample.

Cut back by 8 bases and 1 base, the V and J ends lie 14 bases apart. Measured from the cysteine to the phenylalanine, the CDR3 is 14 residues long. CDR3 DNA only is kept here, 42 bases in frame from base 1. CDR1 is given as SNHLY and CDR2 as FYNNEI, both from the germline V gene. Donors were a few dozen systemically healthy Caucasian individuals from Russia aged roughly 6 to 100 years. About 9.1 milliliters of peripheral blood were collected from each donor into EDTA-treated Vacutainer tubes. Ficoll-Paque density-gradient centrifugation was used to isolate PBMCs, with at least 6.5 million per sample. Trizol reagent was used to extract total RNA from PBMCs, with at least 5 micrograms per sample. Naive CD45RAhigh/CD27high T cell percentages were measured by flow cytometry on a PBMC aliquot from every donor.

This TCR derives from a woman in her sixties or seventies in good health. Source material: blood. Recombination connected TRBV2 to TRBJ2-5; the D gene assignment is ambiguous. The CDR3 in this case is CASSYRPGQETQYF. DNA sequence: TGTGCCAGCTCCTACAGACCAGGCCAAGAGACCCAGTACTTC.